The T cell receptor beta chain under discussion was sequenced for a study of monozygotic twins with inflammatory bowel disease. TCRdb reprocessed the 5' RACE reads and reports one entry per CDR3 protein, with no DNA. In total, the table holds over 200,000 distinct CDR3 sequences. Looked up from germline, CDR1 is MGHDK and CDR2 is SYGVNS. This CDR3 contains 12 residues. The chain is built from TRBV25-1 and TRBJ2-7; the D gene TCRdb calls, TRBD2, cannot be checked with no DNA. The receptor's source is a human donor with ulcerative colitis or Crohn's disease, or a healthy co-twin of an affected twin (not recorded which). The sample consisted of blood. The CDR3: CASSESGRGPHF.